This is a list of T cell receptor beta chains from one sample in a study of shared clonotypes between healthy human individuals. Here immunoSEQ multiplex PCR was the method, and the copy in TCRdb shows in-frame clones only, minus some. This table holds under 2.5 million clones, around 93% found once. The sequencing sample was made of naive CD4+ T cells from PBMCs. These receptors originate from a young man in good health. Some clones in this sample may be carry-over from other donors' samples. Both conserved end residues are part of each CDR3. D genes are given only for firm matches. Rows may omit the clone size; those that give it use once, few, many or a size class.

clone size | D gene | J gene | V gene | CDR3 DNA | CDR3 protein
- | - | TRBJ2-3 | TRBV18 | TGTGCCAGTTCAGTCCGATCTGTGACTCAAGGGGAGACAGATACGCAGTATTTT | CASSVRSVTQGETDTQYF
- | TRBD1 | TRBJ1-2 | TRBV4-3 | TGCGCCAGCAGCCCGCGACAGGGGACTAACTATGGCTACACCTTC | CASSPRQGTNYGYTF
- | - | TRBJ1-1 | TRBV27 | TGTGCCAGCAGTTTATCCCCGACCGACACTGAAGCTTTCTTT | CASSLSPTDTEAFF
- | TRBD1 | TRBJ2-1 | TRBV6-6 | TGTGCCAGCAGGGGGACAGTTGTGTACAATGAGCAGTTCTTC | CASRGTVVYNEQFF
once | - | TRBJ1-5 | TRBV7-2 | TGTGCCAGCAGCTCAACGTACAGGGTTCAGCCCCAGCATTTT | CASSSTYRVQPQHF
- | - | TRBJ2-1 | TRBV7-2 | TGTGCCAGCAGCTTAGCGCGGTGGAATGAGCAGTTCTTC | CASSLARWNEQFF
- | TRBD2 | TRBJ2-5 | TRBV11-2 | TGTGCCAGCAGCCTCGGGAGGCAAGAGACCCAGTACTTC | CASSLGRQETQYF
- | - | TRBJ2-7 | TRBV19 | TGTGCCAGTAGTATAGGGGGCGGGGTCGGCTACGAGCAGTACTTC | CASSIGGGVGYEQYF
- | TRBD1 | TRBJ1-1 | TRBV27 | TGTGCCAGCAGTTTTGGGACAGGGGGCACTGAAGCTTTCTTT | CASSFGTGGTEAFF
- | TRBD1 | TRBJ2-7 | TRBV5-1 | TGCGCCAGCAGCCCGACAGGGGGCAGGCACGAGCAGTACTTC | CASSPTGGRHEQYF
- | - | TRBJ1-1 | TRBV5-6 | TGTGCCAGCAGCTCGTACGGGGCAGCCAAAGTCACTGAAGCTTTCTTT | CASSSYGAAKVTEAFF
- | - | TRBJ2-7 | TRBV27 | TGTGCCAGCAGAAGCCTCGGGACACCCACCTACGAGCAGTACTTC | CASRSLGTPTYEQYF
- | TRBD2 | TRBJ2-5 | TRBV9 | TGTGCCAGCAGCGCATCCGGGACTAGCCCCCCAGAGACCCAGTACTTC | CASSASGTSPPETQYF
- | TRBD1 | TRBJ2-5 | TRBV7-2 | TGTGCCAGCAGCTGGGACAGGGGTTTAGAGACCCAGTACTTC | CASSWDRGLETQYF
- | TRBD2 | TRBJ2-1 | TRBV6-1 | TGTGCCAGCACCCGAGCGGGGAGCTCCTACAATGAGCAGTTCTTC | CASTRAGSSYNEQFF
- | TRBD1 | TRBJ2-7 | TRBV7-9 | TGTGCCAGCAGCTTAGCTACGACAGGGCCTGAGTACTTC | CASSLATTGPEYF
- | TRBD1 | TRBJ2-7 | TRBV27 | TGTGCCAGCAGTCTCCCCCCGGGACAGCCGTGGGAGCAGTACTTC | CASSLPPGQPWEQYF
- | TRBD2 | TRBJ2-1 | TRBV19 | TGTGCCAGTATGCGAGCGGGAACTTACAATGAGCAGTTCTTC | CASMRAGTYNEQFF
once | - | TRBJ1-1 | TRBV4-2 | TGTGCCAGCAGCCAAACTGTGAACACTGAAGCTTTCTTT | CASSQTVNTEAFF
- | - | TRBJ1-4 | TRBV4-1 | TGCGCCAGCAGCCAAGGTTGGGGGGGCTCTTTTGCTTTTGTGGGTGAAAAACTGTTTTTT | CASSQGWGGSFAFVGEKLFF
- | TRBD1 | TRBJ1-1 | TRBV30 | TGTGCCTGGAGTGTCTCGTTAGGAGACAGGGTAAGCGTTGAAGCTTTCTTT | CAWSVSLGDRVSVEAFF
few | TRBD1 | TRBJ1-2 | TRBV19 | TGTGCCAGTAGACTCGCGACAGGGGCTGCGAAGGGCTACACCTTC | CASRLATGAAKGYTF
- | TRBD1 | TRBJ2-1 | TRBV2 | TGTGCCAGCAGTGAGGACAGGGTGCCCTACAATGAGCAGTTCTTC | CASSEDRVPYNEQFF